This T cell receptor beta chain was recorded in a study of cytomegalovirus exposure and HLA in healthy donors. The study's findings and limits: It was reported that TCR beta sequences correctly inferred the HLA-A and HLA-B alleles for most subjects.

Notes on this clone: Its antigen remains unidentified.

The germline V gene has CDR1 SGHTA and CDR2 FQGNSA. With 1 base removed from V and 2 bases from J, the gap between germline ends came to 12 bases. The CDR3 extends over 16 amino acids. 13 Jbeta primers and 60 Vbeta primers were used for the PCR. Measured with immunoSEQ multiplex PCR; TCRdb has only the in-frame clones, and not every one. The top ten clones hold approximately 13% of a sample with some 110,000 clones, around three quarters of them seen once. The chain employs TRBV7-2 and TRBJ2-1; maybe TRBD2 (5 bases). The sequence was obtained from a woman aged 60-75 years in good health and CMV-seropositive. The material sequenced was PBMCs. The CDR3 DNA follows: TGTGCCAGCAGCTTAGAGCGGCAGCTAACCTACAATGAGCAGTTCTTC. It encodes CASSLERQLTYNEQFF.